These 27 T cell receptor beta chains share one sample of origin, sequenced in a study of technical replicates of blood from a handful of donors. Profiled with immunoSEQ multiplex PCR; TCRdb holds only in-frame clones, not every one. This sample carries tens of thousands of clones, approximately 94% of them seen once, and the ten largest clones take under 0.5%. Material for sequencing was T cells isolated from PBMCs. The receptor set was obtained from a human donor in good health.

V gene TRBV7-2 combines with J gene TRBJ2-7, with 11 bases aligning to TRBD2. CDR3 length: 15 amino acids. Germline CDR1 and CDR2: SGHTA and FQGNSA. J lost 2 bases, V lost 5 bases, and 5 bases had no gene match. The CDR3 is CASSPRTSGPYEQYF. The CDR3, as DNA: TGTGCCAGCAGCCCTAGGACTAGCGGGCCCTACGAGCAGTACTTC.

This clone was seen a single time. The chain combines TRBV7-9 with TRBJ1-1; TRBD1 might be the D (5 bases). The germline gives CDR1 SEHNR, CDR2 FQNEAQ (reference sequence). There are 13 residues in the CDR3. Trimming stripped 6 bases from V and 8 bases from J, with 16 bases between. CDR3 residues: CASRDSHGREAFF. The CDR3 coding sequence is TGTGCCAGCAGAGACAGCCACGGTAGGGAAGCTTTCTTT.

J is TRBJ2-7 and V is TRBV11-2; TRBD2 matches 16 bases. The germline V gene has CDR1 SGHAT and CDR2 FQNNGV. The CDR3 consists of 18 residues. V trimming: 2 bases; J trimming: 3 bases; junction bases outside the gene matches: 7. CDR3 residues: CASSLRGLAGGPIYEQYF. The CDR3 DNA reads TGTGCCAGCAGCTTAAGGGGACTAGCGGGAGGGCCGATCTACGAGCAGTACTTC.

The chain has TRBV28 and TRBJ2-5, with TRBD1 identical over 7 bases. Germline V gene data show CDR1 as MDHEN and CDR2 as SYDVKM. The trim removed 6 bases at V and 2 bases at J, leaving 9 bases unmatched. This CDR3 has 15 residues. The CDR3 region is CASRSFLGQQETQYF. Here the CDR3 DNA reads TGTGCCAGCAGGTCCTTTCTGGGACAGCAAGAGACCCAGTACTTC.

The rearrangement joins TRBV27 to TRBJ2-1; 9 nucleotides agree with TRBD2. V lost 2 bases, J lost 4 bases, and 6 bases stayed unmatched. This CDR3 has 16 amino acids. The germline V gene has CDR1 MNHEY and CDR2 SMNVEV (reference sequence). The CDR3 sequence: CASSLVGLAGYNEQFF. The CDR3 region has the DNA TGTGCCAGCAGTTTAGTGGGGCTAGCGGGATACAATGAGCAGTTCTTC.

The chain couples TRBV2 to TRBJ1-1; no clear D gene. From germline, CDR1 is SNHLY and CDR2 FYNNEI. The CDR3 is 12 residues long. V dropped 9 bases and J dropped 7 bases, with 15 bases sitting between them. CDR3 loop: CARLRPDGEAFF. The CDR3, as DNA: TGTGCCAGACTACGACCGGATGGTGAAGCTTTCTTT.

The chain combines TRBV28 with TRBJ1-3; possibly TRBD1 for D (5 bases). The germline V gene has CDR1 MDHEN and CDR2 SYDVKM. This CDR3 comprises 17 residues. V shed 2 bases and J shed 0 bases, with 14 bases lying between them. The CDR3 coding sequence is TGTGCCAGCAGTTTAATTTGGGGGGATCACTCTGGAAACACCATATATTTT. Residues: CASSLIWGDHSGNTIYF.

The chain uses TRBV6-6 and TRBJ2-7; D might be TRBD2 (5 bases). Deletions cut 5 bases from V and 5 bases from J, with 19 bases between. This CDR3 contains 15 residues. The germline CDR1 and CDR2 sequences are MNHNY and SVGAGI (reference sequence). The CDR3 bases are TGTGCCAGCAGTCCCCGGGGTATCCATACGAACGAGCAGTACTTC. Translating gives CASSPRGIHTNEQYF.

V and J are TRBV6-6 and TRBJ2-7; 9 nucleotides match TRBD2. The trim removed 8 bases at V and 2 bases at J, leaving 7 bases unmatched. This CDR3 has 14 amino acids. Germline CDR1 reads MNHNY; CDR2 reads SVGAGI (reference sequence). The DNA for the CDR3 is TGTGCCAGCTCCGGACTAGCGCCTACCTACGAGCAGTACTTC. It encodes CASSGLAPTYEQYF.

The V gene is TRBV9, the J gene TRBJ2-7; no firm D call. From germline, CDR1 is SGDLS and CDR2 YYNGEE. CDR3 length equals 14 residues. V shed 1 base and J shed 4 bases, with 12 bases lying between them. The CDR3 sequence is CASSVTLEAYEQYF. For the CDR3, the DNA is TGTGCCAGCAGCGTAACTTTAGAGGCGTACGAGCAGTACTTC.

This clone was seen a single time. The V gene is TRBV5-5, the J gene TRBJ2-1, with D maybe TRBD1 (6 bases). V lost 3 bases and J 7 bases, leaving 14 bases between the germline ends. The CDR3 sequence is 14 residues long. Per germline, CDR1 SGHKS and CDR2 YYEKEE (reference sequence). The CDR3 is CASSYMTGSNEQFF. In nucleotides, the CDR3 is TGTGCCAGCAGCTATATGACAGGTAGTAATGAGCAGTTCTTC.

The chain carries TRBV7-2 and TRBJ1-2; D might be TRBD1 (6 bases). Per the germline V gene, CDR1 is SGHTA and CDR2 is FQGNSA. Between the trimmed V and J ends, which lost 1 base and 0 bases, there was a span of 6 bases. The CDR3 is made up of 14 amino acids. In DNA, the CDR3 is TGTGCCAGCAGCTTAGGGACAGCTAACTATGGCTACACCTTC. It codes for CASSLGTANYGYTF.

The rearrangement uses TRBV7-2 and TRBJ1-2; D is unresolved. The CDR3 covers 15 residues. Trimming cost V 5 bases and J 2 bases, with 15 bases left between them. Germline values: CDR1 SGHTA, CDR2 FQGNSA. The CDR3 is CASSPGEAKNYGYTF. The DNA for the CDR3 is TGTGCCAGCAGCCCCGGGGAGGCGAAGAACTATGGCTACACCTTC.

This chain links TRBV5-1 with TRBJ1-1; possibly TRBD1 for D (5 bases). The CDR3 length is 14 residues. The germline V and J ends were trimmed by 5 bases and 4 bases, with 15 bases remaining between them. Per the germline V gene, CDR1 is SGHRS and CDR2 is YFSETQ. This CDR3 reads CASRIQDLSTEAFF. For the CDR3, the DNA is TGCGCCAGCAGGATACAGGATTTAAGCACTGAAGCTTTCTTT.

About this clone itself: Other DNA sequences in this specimen translate into the identical CDR3. This chain connects TRBV6-6 to TRBJ2-7; 8 bases are a match to TRBD2. Germline V gene data show CDR1 as MNHNY and CDR2 as SVGAGI (reference sequence). The CDR3 totals 14 residues. Trimming took 6 bases from V and 2 from J; bases not matched to a gene: 6. CDR3 coding DNA: TGTGCCAGCAGCCGCACTAGCGGTACCTACGAGCAGTACTTC. It specifies CASSRTSGTYEQYF.

The genes are TRBV19 and TRBJ2-7; D possibly corresponds to TRBD1 (5 bases). From germline, CDR1 is LNHDA and CDR2 SQIVND (reference sequence). The length of the CDR3 is 13 residues. The V end was cut by 7 bases, the J end by 5 bases, with 15 bases between. CDR3 in amino acids: CASNAGLDNEQYF. For the CDR3, the DNA is TGTGCCAGTAACGCAGGTTTGGACAACGAGCAGTACTTC. The whole variable domain, remainder taken from reference TRBV19 and TRBJ2-7, is DGGITQSPKYLFRKEGQNVTLSCEQNLNHDAMYWYRQDPGQGLRLIYYSQIVNDFQKGDIAEGYSVSREKKESFPLTVTSAQKNPTAFYLCASNAGLDNEQYFGPGTRLTVT.

The chain uses TRBV6-4 and TRBJ2-3; D gene ambiguous. The germline CDR1 and CDR2 sequences are MRHNA and SNTAGT. CDR3 size: 16 residues. The V end lost 4 bases, the J end lost 0 bases, and 14 bases lay between the germline ends. The CDR3, as DNA: TGTGCCAGCAGTGCAACCTACCGAACTAGCACAGATACGCAGTATTTT. Protein product: CASSATYRTSTDTQYF.

This chain connects TRBV7-2 to TRBJ1-1; 10 bases are shared with TRBD1. Germline V CDR1 and CDR2: SGHTA, FQGNSA. V shed 1 base, J shed 5 bases, and the junction held 10 bases outside the gene matches. The CDR3 is 17 amino acids. For the CDR3, the DNA is TGTGCCAGCAGCTTAGTGACAGGGGGCAGTAGGGGGACTGAAGCTTTCTTT. It specifies CASSLVTGGSRGTEAFF.

The chain uses TRBV28 and TRBJ2-1; 11 positions match TRBD2. Germline assignment: CDR1 MDHEN and CDR2 SYDVKM. The CDR3 has 16 residues. V shed 6 bases and J 2 bases; nucleotides not matched to a gene: 6. The chain's CDR3 is CASRVAGGGTYNEQFF. The DNA of the CDR3 is TGTGCCAGCAGGGTAGCGGGAGGGGGGACCTACAATGAGCAGTTCTTC.

The chain couples TRBV11-2 to TRBJ1-1; no definite D call. CDR3 length: 13 amino acids. Germline CDR1 and CDR2: SGHAT and FQNNGV. V lost 3 bases and J 7 bases, leaving 12 bases between the germline ends. The CDR3 here is CASSFLESSEAFF. The CDR3 coding sequence is TGTGCCAGCAGCTTTCTGGAGTCCAGTGAAGCTTTCTTT.

V gene TRBV2 combines with J gene TRBJ1-2; D is unclear. This CDR3 is built from 16 residues. Germline lookup yields CDR1 SNHLY and CDR2 FYNNEI. Trimming removed 1 base at V and 4 bases at J, with 16 bases between. CDR3: CASSEGEWPGGYGYTF. The CDR3 DNA is TGTGCCAGCAGTGAAGGAGAGTGGCCCGGCGGCTATGGCTACACCTTC.

The J gene is TRBJ1-2, the V gene TRBV4-1; tentatively, D is TRBD1 (6 bases). V was cut by 0 bases and J by 6 bases, with 14 bases left in between. There are 15 residues in the CDR3. Per germline, CDR1 MGHRA and CDR2 YSYEKL. The CDR3 DNA follows: TGCGCCAGCAGCCAAGAGGCCCCCGGGGGGCATGGCTACACCTTC. Its protein is CASSQEAPGGHGYTF.

V is TRBV4-1 and J is TRBJ1-2, with TRBD1 as a possible D gene (5 bases). CDR3 size: 13 residues. Trimming shortened V by 1 base and J by 3 bases, and 6 bases separated the two germline ends. CDR1 and CDR2 (germline): MGHRA, YSYEKL. This chain's CDR3 is CASSQGGYYGYTF. The CDR3 DNA is TGCGCCAGCAGCCAAGGGGGCTACTATGGCTACACCTTC.

The CDR3 nucleotides read TGTGCCAGCAGCGGATCAGGGGGCCCCCGTCCAGATACGCAGTATTTT. It yields the protein CASSGSGGPRPDTQYF. V usage is TRBV9 and J usage is TRBJ2-3, with 8 bases fitting TRBD1. The length of the CDR3 is 16 residues. Trimming removed 3 bases from V and 4 bases from J; junction bases left unmatched: 10. Germline assignment: CDR1 SGDLS and CDR2 YYNGEE.

The genes are TRBV9 and TRBJ2-7, with 9 bases that match TRBD1. Unmatched junction bases numbered 3, after V lost 5 bases and J lost 3 bases. From germline, CDR1 is SGDLS and CDR2 YYNGEE. CDR3 size: 13 residues. CDR3 nucleotide sequence: TGTGCCAGCAGTGGGGGACAGGGCTACGAGCAGTACTTC. It codes for CASSGGQGYEQYF.

CDR3 sequence reads: CASSLALGDSNEKLFF. For the CDR3, the DNA is TGTGCCAGCAGTTTAGCTTTAGGGGACAGTAATGAAAAACTGTTTTTT. J is TRBJ1-4 and V is TRBV27, with 7 bases fitting TRBD1. Germline CDR1 reads MNHEY; CDR2 reads SMNVEV (reference sequence). The CDR3 runs 16 residues. V shed 2 bases and J 4 bases; nucleotides not matched to a gene: 7. The whole variable domain, filled in from reference TRBV27 and TRBJ1-4, reads EAQVTQNPRYLITVTGKKLTVTCSQNMNHEYMSWYRQDPGLGLRQIYYSMNVEVTDKGDVPEGYKVSRKEKRNFPLILESPSPNQTSLYFCASSLALGDSNEKLFFGSGTQLSVL.

The chain links TRBV19 to TRBJ2-4, with TRBD1 matching 7 bases. Losses at the gene ends were 6 bases for V and 2 bases for J; bases not matched to a gene: 4. The CDR3 contains 14 residues. Looked up from germline, CDR1 is LNHDA and CDR2 is SQIVND (reference sequence). The CDR3 here is CASSQTGTKNIQYF. The CDR3 region has the DNA TGTGCCAGTAGCCAGACAGGGACCAAAAACATTCAGTACTTC.